This TCR beta chain was captured in a study of shared clonotypes between healthy human individuals. Study-level findings and limits: Sequencing depth was a factor that was expected to affect clonotype sharing among donors. Few donors limited the genetic and exposure-history diversity represented.

V dropped 2 bases and J dropped 5; count of bases not matched to a gene: 7. Germline V gene sequence: CDR1 SQVTM, CDR2 ANQGSEA. The CDR3 runs to 14 residues. Comments on this clone: Its cognate antigen is unknown.

The assay was carried out at the deep level. Per the authors' pipeline: Junction-only sequences produced by ImmunoSEQ had no quality scores, so filtering differed. Repertoires were generated with immunoSEQ multiplex PCR, while TCRdb's copy carries only in-frame clones and drops some. The V and J calls and clone size are taken from that table; D and trimming were inferred from the DNA. Here the sample spans 2.3 million or so clones, 80% to 95% being singletons. The genes are TRBV29-1 and TRBJ2-5; the match to TRBD2 covers 8 bases. Input material: naive CD4+ T cells from PBMCs. The subset is: CD45RA+ positively selected. This receptor was obtained from a man younger than 30 in good health. Some clones in this sample may be carry-over from other donors' samples. CDR3 sequence (DNA): TGCAGCGTTGAACACCCGGGAGGGCGGGAGACCCAGTACTTC. The encoded protein is CSVEHPGGRETQYF. Supplemented by reference TRBV29-1 and TRBJ2-5, the full variable domain reads SAVISQKPSRDICQRGTSLTIQCQVDSQVTMMFWYRQQPGQSLTLIATANQGSEATYESGFVIDKFPISRPNLTFSTLTVSNMSPEDSSIYLCSVEHPGGRETQYFGPGTRLLVL.